A single sample gave rise to the 17 T cell receptor beta chains below, sequenced in a study of T cell responses to AZD1222 COVID-19 vaccine. The table came from immunoSEQ multiplex PCR; TCRdb's copy has only in-frame clones and leaves some out. The repertoire holds some 180,000 clones, 85% to 95% seen once, with 0.8% to 1.3% in the top ten. The input for sequencing was peripheral blood, taken 28 days after the second dose of the MenACWY control vaccine. The receptors here all came from an adult who received the MenACWY meningococcal vaccine as a control.

As concerns this clone: The same CDR3 also results from other DNA sequences found in this sample. This sequence joins TRBV3-1 (or the pseudogene TRBV3-2) and TRBJ1-3; perhaps TRBD1 as D (6 bases). This CDR3 has 16 amino acids. V was cut by 1 base and J by 4 bases, with 14 bases left in between. The germline V gene has CDR1 LGHDT and CDR2 YNNKEL (reference sequence). CDR3 residues: CASSQGTGSYGNTIYF. The CDR3 nucleotides read TGTGCCAGCAGCCAAGGCACAGGGTCTTACGGAAACACCATATATTTT.

Comments on this clone: The same CDR3 arises from other DNA sequences in this sample as well. The chain carries TRBV3-1 (or the pseudogene TRBV3-2) and TRBJ1-2; 7 bases agree with TRBD1. The CDR3 covers 12 residues. The germline V gene encodes CDR1 LGHDT and CDR2 YNNKEL (reference sequence). V gave up 4 bases and J gave up 5 bases; unmatched junction bases: 1. CDR3 loop: CASSPTGYGYTF. CDR3 nucleotides: TGTGCCAGCAGCCCGACAGGGTATGGCTACACCTTC.

The chain combines TRBV7-2 with TRBJ2-1; 7 nucleotides line up with TRBD2. The CDR3 covers 15 residues. Germline values: CDR1 SGHTA, CDR2 FQGNSA. V trimming: 3 bases; J trimming: 6 bases; junction bases outside the gene matches: 8. DNA of the CDR3: TGTGCCAGCAGCTTCGCGGGGGTACGCCGCAATGAGCAGTTCTTC. Translation gives CASSFAGVRRNEQFF.

The J gene is TRBJ1-4, the V gene TRBV7-9; D uncertain. The CDR3 length is 12 residues. The V end was cut by 1 base, the J end by 15 bases, with 12 bases between. Germline-derived CDR1 and CDR2 are SEHNR and FQNEAQ (reference sequence). CDR3 bases: TGTGCCAGCAGCTTAGACTTACTGAGGTTGTTTTTT. It specifies CASSLDLLRLFF.

The V call is TRBV2, the J call TRBJ2-7; weak D call: TRBD1 (5 bases). The V gene lost 11 bases and the J gene lost 3 bases, with 14 bases spanning the gap. The CDR3 has 12 residues. Germline values: CDR1 SNHLY, CDR2 FYNNEI. The CDR3 DNA is TGTGCCGGAGCCGACAGTTACTACGAGCAGTACTTC. Translated: CAGADSYYEQYF.

The rearrangement uses TRBV5-4 and TRBJ1-2; D unresolved. The CDR3 contains 14 residues. In germline, CDR1 is SGHNT, CDR2 YYREEE (reference sequence). V was clipped by 1 base and J by 0 bases, with 7 bases between them. CDR3 amino acids: CASSLSASNYGYTF. The CDR3 nucleotides are TGTGCCAGCAGCTTGTCGGCCTCTAACTATGGCTACACCTTC.

The V and J genes are TRBV19 and TRBJ1-1; no firm D call. This CDR3 is built from 16 residues. The germline V gene encodes CDR1 LNHDA and CDR2 SQIVND (reference sequence). Trimming removed 3 bases at V and 1 base at J, with 15 bases between. CDR3 loop: CASSISVGRGNTEAFF. The CDR3 DNA sequence: TGTGCCAGTAGTATCTCGGTCGGGCGGGGGAACACTGAAGCTTTCTTT.

This clone was observed a single time. The CDR3 coding sequence is TGTGCCACCAGCAGAGGATTGAACACTGAAGCTTTCTTT. Its protein is CATSRGLNTEAFF. V gene TRBV15 combines with J gene TRBJ1-1; D is ambiguous. Germline V gene data show CDR1 as LNHNV and CDR2 as YYDKDF (reference sequence). This CDR3 region has 13 residues. V lost 1 base and J 0 bases, leaving 3 bases between the germline ends.

The chain joins TRBV19 to TRBJ2-3, with TRBD2 identical over 7 bases. The CDR3 has 14 amino acids. Germline V gene lookup returns CDR1 LNHDA and CDR2 SQIVND (reference sequence). The V gene end was trimmed by 3 bases and the J gene end by 3 bases; junction bases not matched to a gene: 3. CDR3: CASSMGGGTDTQYF. The CDR3 nucleotides are TGTGCCAGTAGTATGGGGGGGGGTACAGATACGCAGTATTTT.

A few counts support this clone. This chain links TRBV29-1 with TRBJ2-1; 9 bases agree with TRBD2. V dropped 4 bases and J dropped 9; count of bases not matched to a gene: 10. This CDR3 has 14 amino acids. Per the germline V gene, CDR1 is SQVTM and CDR2 is ANQGSEA. In DNA form, the CDR3 reads TGCAGCGTTGGAAAGGCTAGCGGGGCTACTGAGCAGTTCTTC. Protein product: CSVGKASGATEQFF.

The chain combines TRBV5-4 with TRBJ2-2; D is possibly TRBD2 (5 bases). Germline CDR1 SGHNT, CDR2 YYREEE (reference sequence). Trimming shortened V by 5 bases and J by 3 bases, and 11 bases separated the two germline ends. The CDR3 covers 14 residues. This chain's CDR3 is CASRETTHTGELFF. DNA for the CDR3: TGTGCCAGCAGAGAGACTACACACACCGGGGAGCTGTTTTTT.

The chain carries TRBV3-1 (or the pseudogene TRBV3-2) and TRBJ2-2, with 10 bases fitting TRBD2. The CDR3 extends over 18 amino acids. The germline V gene has CDR1 LGHDT and CDR2 YNNKEL (reference sequence). J was trimmed by 3 bases and V by 1 base; bases with no gene match: 8. CDR3 sequence reads: CASSQGSGGAIDTGELFF. The CDR3, as DNA: TGTGCCAGCAGCCAAGGGAGCGGGGGGGCTATCGACACCGGGGAGCTGTTTTTT.

The gene calls are TRBV27 and TRBJ1-1; D not certain. Germline CDR1 is MNHEY and CDR2 is SMNVEV (reference sequence). This CDR3 region has 14 residues. The V gene lost 8 bases and the J gene lost 1 base, with 14 bases spanning the gap. Here the CDR3 reads CASRYSVANTEAFF. CDR3 DNA: TGTGCCAGCCGTTACAGTGTTGCGAACACTGAAGCTTTCTTT.

The chain uses TRBV10-1 and TRBJ2-1; 7 bases map to TRBD2. The V segment lost 3 bases and the J segment 5 bases; nucleotides outside the gene matches: 7. There are 15 residues in the CDR3. Germline V lookup: CDR1 WNHNN, CDR2 SYGVQD (reference sequence). The DNA of the CDR3 is TGCGCCAGCAGTGATGGGGCAGCGGGGCACAATGAGCAGTTCTTC. It codes for CASSDGAAGHNEQFF.

The rearrangement joins TRBV7-8 to TRBJ1-5, with 7 bases that match TRBD1. The junction had 8 bases not matched to a gene; V was cut back by 5 bases and J by 4 bases. The germline V gene has CDR1 SGHVS and CDR2 FQNEAQ. The CDR3 length is 15 residues. The CDR3 loop is CASSRDSLMNQPQHF. CDR3 bases: TGTGCCAGCAGCCGGGACAGTCTAATGAATCAGCCCCAGCATTTT.

In the case of this clone: The sample contains more than one DNA sequence encoding this CDR3. V gene TRBV7-3 combines with J gene TRBJ1-1, with no clear D. Germline CDR1 is SGHTA and CDR2 is FQGTGA. Trimming took off 3 bases at V and 1 base at J, with 6 bases between the two ends. This CDR3 region has 13 residues. The CDR3 here is CASSFGENTEAFF. For the CDR3, the DNA is TGTGCCAGCAGCTTCGGGGAGAACACTGAAGCTTTCTTT.

The chain is built from TRBV28 and TRBJ2-7; D ambiguous. CDR1 is MDHEN, CDR2 SYDVKM, per germline. The CDR3 consists of 13 residues. V lost 3 bases and J lost 3, with 9 bases in between. The CDR3 DNA follows: TGTGCCAGCAGTTTGGGCTTCGACTACGAGCAGTACTTC. It is translated as CASSLGFDYEQYF.